The 29 T cell receptor beta chains below all came from one sample that was sequenced in a study of T-cell memory formation after mild COVID-19. TCRdb ran MiXCR on the 5' RACE reads and lists one entry per CDR3 protein. Of 500,000 to 600,000 distinct CDR3 sequences listed, under 20% were seen once; the top ten hold approximately 12%. The specimen sequenced was PBMCs or a T cell subset sorted from them (not recorded which). The receptor set was obtained from an adult woman who had mild COVID-19 (a few samples of this study predate the infection). Cell type and time point are not known.

The sample holds a few counts of this clonotype. V usage is TRBV3-1 and J usage is TRBJ1-1, with a weak D call TRBD1 (5 bases). Germline CDR1 is LGHDT and CDR2 is YNNKEL (reference sequence). V lost 3 bases and J 3 bases, leaving 11 bases between the germline ends. There are 14 residues in the CDR3. CDR3 bases: TGTGCCAGCAGCCAGGGACGCTTGGACACTGAAGCTTTCTTT. This encodes CASSQGRLDTEAFF.

This CDR3 is CASSEAVRTSGNTIYF. CDR3 nucleotide sequence: TGTGCCAGCAGTGAAGCTGTGCGAACCTCTGGAAACACCATATATTTT. The chain uses TRBV6-1 and TRBJ1-3; D remains unclear. Germline V gives CDR1 MNHNS, CDR2 SASEGT. The CDR3 runs to 16 residues. The V gene lost 0 bases and the J gene lost 0 bases, with 9 bases spanning the gap.

The genes are TRBV28 and TRBJ2-7; 9 positions agree with TRBD1. There are 15 residues in the CDR3. J gave up 3 bases and V 2 bases, and 5 bases lay outside the gene matches. Germline values: CDR1 MDHEN, CDR2 SYDVKM. CDR3 nucleotides: TGTGCCAGCAGTTTAGGGGGACAGGGACACTACGAGCAGTACTTC. Translating gives CASSLGGQGHYEQYF.

This clonotype was counted at least ten times. The chain employs TRBV12-3 or TRBV12-4 and TRBJ2-2, with 8 bases aligning to TRBD1. CDR3 length: 15 amino acids. V was clipped by 5 bases and J by 6 bases; unmatched bases: 8. CDR3 coding DNA: TGTGCCAGCAGTGTGTATGGACAGGGTTCCGGGGAGCTGTTTTTT. Translating it yields CASSVYGQGSGELFF.

There are a few counts of this clonotype. Here the CDR3 DNA reads TGTGCCAGCAGCGCCCCCCCGGGACGCGAGGCCACTGAAGCTTTCTTT. Amino acid sequence: CASSAPPGREATEAFF. This chain joins TRBV9 and TRBJ1-1, with D possibly matching TRBD1 (5 bases). The V gene's germline CDR1 is SGDLS and CDR2 YYNGEE. The V end lost 3 bases, the J end lost 4 bases, and 19 bases lay between the germline ends. This CDR3 contains 16 residues.

In its sample, this clonotype was seen a few times. The chain is built from TRBV11-2 and TRBJ2-2; 16 bases line up with TRBD2. The CDR3 has 21 residues. J was trimmed by 8 bases and V by 3 bases; bases with no gene match: 18. Germline CDR1 reads SGHAT; CDR2 reads FQNNGV. CDR3 region: CASSLRPPGLAGGPMTGELFF. CDR3 bases: TGTGCCAGCAGCTTGAGACCCCCGGGACTAGCGGGAGGGCCGATGACGGGGGAGCTGTTTTTT.

As for this clonotype: An end of the junction differs from the germline gene, which may be a read error. J is TRBJ2-1 and V is TRBV20-1, with D possibly being TRBD2 (5 bases). The CDR3 spans 10 residues. CDR1 is DFQATT, CDR2 SNEGSKA, per germline (reference sequence). CDR3 protein: CSARVLSGTF. CDR3 nucleotides: TGCAGTGCTAGAGTTTTGTCGGGAACCTTC.

The chain is built from TRBV3-1 and TRBJ2-6; D possibly corresponds to TRBD1 (5 bases). Germline lookup yields CDR1 LGHDT and CDR2 YNNKEL (reference sequence). V was trimmed by 1 base and J by 0 bases, leaving 16 bases between them. The length of the CDR3 is 19 residues. DNA for the CDR3: TGTGCCAGCAGCCAAGTCAAGGACATCATTAGCTCTGGGGCCAACGTCCTGACTTTC. Translation: CASSQVKDIISSGANVLTF.

This clonotype was recorded a few times. This chain joins TRBV7-3 and TRBJ2-5, with D maybe TRBD2 (7 bases). Per germline, CDR1 SGHTA and CDR2 FQGTGA. The CDR3 length is 15 residues. With 5 bases removed from V and 2 bases from J, the gap between germline ends came to 15 bases. CDR3 protein: CASSLAAGAQETQYF. The CDR3, as DNA: TGTGCCAGCAGCCTAGCCGCGGGGGCACAAGAGACCCAGTACTTC.

The V call is TRBV16, the J call TRBJ2-1; 9 positions match TRBD2. CDR3 length equals 19 residues. CDR1 is KGHSY and CDR2 is FQNENV in the germline V gene. The junction had 10 bases not matched to a gene; V was cut back by 1 base and J by 0 bases. CDR3 bases: TGTGCCAGCAGCCAATTTGGGGCCCGGCGGGGGGGCTCCTACAATGAGCAGTTCTTC. Residues: CASSQFGARRGGSYNEQFF.

This clonotype occurred a few times. The chain is built from TRBV3-1 and TRBJ2-2, with 7 bases identical to TRBD1. CDR3 size: 15 residues. From germline, CDR1 is LGHDT and CDR2 YNNKEL (reference sequence). With V trimmed by 4 bases and J by 7 bases, 9 bases remained unmatched. The CDR3 region is CASSLGRGRHGELFF. The DNA for the CDR3 is TGTGCCAGCAGCCTGGGAAGGGGGCGTCACGGGGAGCTGTTTTTT. The variable domain in full, completed from reference TRBV3-1 and TRBJ2-2, reads DTAVSQTPKYLVTQMGNDKSIKCEQNLGHDTMYWYKQDSKKFLKIMFSYNNKELIINETVPNRFSPKSPDKAHLNLHINSLELGDSAVYFCASSLGRGRHGELFFGEGSRLTVL.

V usage is TRBV3-1 and J usage is TRBJ2-1; 9 bases agree with TRBD2. Losses at the gene ends were 1 base for V and 6 bases for J; bases not matched to a gene: 7. CDR1 and CDR2 (germline): LGHDT, YNNKEL (reference sequence). This CDR3 is 16 amino acids long. The CDR3 nucleotides are TGTGCCAGCAGCCAAGTCGCTAGCGGGGTCGTCAATGAGCAGTTCTTC. Residues: CASSQVASGVVNEQFF.

In this sample, this clonotype turned up a few times. The chain is built from TRBV10-3 and TRBJ1-3; 10 bases align to TRBD1. With V trimmed by 10 bases and J by 2 bases, 5 bases remained unmatched. This CDR3 contains 14 residues. Per germline, CDR1 ENHRY and CDR2 SYGVKD. In nucleotides, the CDR3 is TGTGCCACCTCCGGGACAGGGGCTGGAAACACCATATATTTT. This sequence encodes CATSGTGAGNTIYF.

This clonotype was recorded a few times. The chain employs TRBV12-3 or TRBV12-4 and TRBJ2-5; D assignment may be TRBD1 or TRBD2 (5 bases each). Trimming removed 3 bases at V and 6 bases at J, with 8 bases between. The CDR3 has 12 amino acids. This chain's CDR3 is CASSFQGQTQYF. The CDR3 DNA sequence: TGTGCCAGCAGTTTCCAGGGACAGACCCAGTACTTC.

At least ten counts were recorded for this clonotype. This rearrangement joins TRBV7-3 to TRBJ2-1; 8 bases align to TRBD1. Germline CDR1 and CDR2: SGHTA and FQGTGA. This CDR3 region has 15 residues. V trimming: 1 base; J trimming: 11 bases; junction bases outside the gene matches: 10. The CDR3 here is CASSLSGQGPSQQFF. The CDR3 nucleotides are TGTGCCAGCAGCTTAAGCGGACAGGGCCCTTCTCAGCAGTTCTTC.

This clonotype has a count of ten or more. The chain carries TRBV9 and TRBJ2-7, with 8 bases aligning to TRBD1. Per germline, CDR1 SGDLS and CDR2 YYNGEE. Germline trimming cut 4 bases from V and 6 bases from J; bases unmatched to any gene: 6. CDR3 size: 13 residues. CDR3: CASSSGQGGEQYF. For the CDR3, the DNA is TGTGCCAGCAGCTCAGGACAGGGTGGCGAGCAGTACTTC. Full variable domain (rest looked up from reference TRBV9 and TRBJ2-7): DSGVTQTPKHLITATGQRVTLRCSPRSGDLSVYWYQQSLDQGLQFLIQYYNGEERAKGNILERFSAQQFPDLHSELNLSSLELGDSALYFCASSSGQGGEQYFGPGTRLTVT.

This clonotype was counted at least ten times. The chain joins TRBV24-1 to TRBJ1-2, with D possibly matching TRBD1 (5 bases). Trimming took 1 base from V and 4 from J, leaving 9 bases between them. Germline loops: CDR1 KGHDR, CDR2 SFDVKD. This CDR3 comprises 14 residues. CDR3 sequence (DNA): TGTGCCACCAGTGATTTTAGCCAGGGCTATGGCTACACCTTC. Its protein product is CATSDFSQGYGYTF.

The sample holds a few counts of this clonotype. The chain uses TRBV5-1 and TRBJ2-7, with 9 bases fitting TRBD1. The ends lost 7 bases at V and 5 bases at J; junction bases unmatched: 13. The CDR3 consists of 15 residues. CDR1 SGHRS and CDR2 YFSETQ come from the germline V gene. The CDR3 coding sequence is TGCGCCAGCTATTACGGCGGGACAGGGAGGCACGAGCAGTACTTC. Translating it yields CASYYGGTGRHEQYF.

The chain carries TRBV7-8 and TRBJ2-5; D possibly corresponds to TRBD2 (6 bases). The CDR3 extends over 16 amino acids. Trimming took off 5 bases at V and 2 bases at J, with 18 bases between the two ends. Germline values: CDR1 SGHVS, CDR2 FQNEAQ. The CDR3 DNA is TGTGCCAGCAGCCTCACCGGGGGAATGGGTCAAGAGACCCAGTACTTC. Translated: CASSLTGGMGQETQYF.

This clonotype was seen more than once but under ten times. The V and J genes are TRBV4-3 and TRBJ2-3; possible D gene TRBD2, 6 bases. The CDR3 has 15 residues. The germline CDR1 and CDR2 sequences are LGHNA and YSLEER. The V end was cut by 0 bases, the J end by 1 base, with 8 bases between. The CDR3 here is CASSQDGTGTDTQYF. The CDR3 region has the DNA TGCGCCAGCAGCCAAGATGGGACTGGCACAGATACGCAGTATTTT.

The J gene is TRBJ1-5, the V gene TRBV4-3; weak D call: TRBD1 (5 bases). CDR1 LGHNA and CDR2 YSLEER come from the germline V gene. Trimming took 0 bases from V and 6 from J, leaving 15 bases between them. This CDR3 has 16 amino acids. The CDR3 bases are TGCGCCAGCAGCCAAGATAACGAGCAGGGTCGTCAGCCCCAGCATTTT. Translation gives CASSQDNEQGRQPQHF.

The gene calls are TRBV6-2 or TRBV6-3 and TRBJ1-2; 7 positions match TRBD1. With 6 bases clipped from V and 8 bases from J, the junction kept 9 bases outside the gene matches. Germline V gene sequence: CDR1 MNHEY, CDR2 SVGEGT. The CDR3 totals 13 residues. CDR3 amino acids: CASSYNRGSGYTF. The CDR3 region has the DNA TGTGCCAGCAGCTATAACAGGGGCTCGGGCTACACCTTC.

The J gene is TRBJ2-1, the V gene TRBV9; D might be TRBD2 (7 bases). Germline V gene lookup returns CDR1 SGDLS and CDR2 YYNGEE. The CDR3 spans 17 residues. V lost 4 bases, J lost 3 bases, and 20 bases lay in between. The DNA for the CDR3 is TGTGCCAGCAGCTTCGACTACGGGGGGACATACTACAATGAGCAGTTCTTC. This encodes CASSFDYGGTYYNEQFF.

This clonotype was recorded at least ten times. The chain joins TRBV3-1 to TRBJ2-2; no definite D call. CDR1 and CDR2 from the germline V gene are LGHDT and YNNKEL (reference sequence). This CDR3 has 12 residues. Trimming removed 1 base at V and 9 bases at J, with 6 bases between. The CDR3 spells CASSQAGRELFF. The CDR3 bases are TGTGCCAGCAGCCAAGCCGGCCGGGAGCTGTTTTTT.

The rearrangement links TRBV20-1 to TRBJ1-2; TRBD1 aligns across 10 bases. The V gene's germline CDR1 is DFQATT and CDR2 SNEGSKA (reference sequence). The CDR3 is 14 amino acids. Trimming at V came to 4 bases and at J to 7 bases, leaving 9 bases not matched to a gene. In DNA form, the CDR3 reads TGCAGTGCTATCCCCGGGACAGGGGCGGGTGGCTACACCTTC. Encoded protein: CSAIPGTGAGGYTF.

This chain connects TRBV20-1 to TRBJ1-6; D not resolved. This CDR3 has 17 amino acids. Per germline, CDR1 DFQATT and CDR2 SNEGSKA (reference sequence). V was cut by 2 bases and J by 5 bases, with 19 bases left in between. CDR3 residues: CSARSRADLPHNSPLHF. The CDR3 bases are TGCAGTGCTAGATCCCGGGCGGATCTTCCCCATAATTCACCCCTCCACTTT.

There are a few counts of this clonotype. The gene calls are TRBV4-1 and TRBJ2-1; 9 nucleotides match TRBD1. J lost 9 bases, V lost 4 bases, and 7 bases had no gene match. The CDR3 loop spans 14 amino acids. The germline gives CDR1 MGHRA, CDR2 YSYEKL. The CDR3 spells CASSLGTGTGEQFF. CDR3 in DNA: TGCGCCAGCAGCCTCGGGACAGGGACGGGTGAGCAGTTCTTC.

This clonotype has a handful of counts. The chain uses TRBV24-1 and TRBJ2-3, with a weak D call TRBD1 (5 bases). Germline V gene data show CDR1 as KGHDR and CDR2 as SFDVKD. The CDR3 runs to 17 residues. V lost 7 bases and J 3 bases, leaving 22 bases between the germline ends. Here the CDR3 reads CATRTIGQGRLTDTQYF. The CDR3 region has the DNA TGTGCCACCAGGACCATAGGACAAGGCCGGCTGACAGATACGCAGTATTTT.

The chain links TRBV30 to TRBJ2-2; D is unclear. The CDR3 has 14 residues. CDR1 and CDR2 from the germline V gene are GTSNPN and SVGIG (reference sequence). V was pared by 3 bases and J by 4 bases, with 12 bases between. CDR3: CAWRALGGTGELFF. CDR3 DNA: TGTGCCTGGAGAGCCCTTGGCGGCACCGGGGAGCTGTTTTTT.